The clone carrying this T cell receptor (beta chain) was seen at least ten times. Its specificity is unknown. In germline, CDR1 is SGHAT, CDR2 FQDESV (reference sequence). The CDR3 totals 15 residues. Trimming removed 5 bases at V and 5 bases at J, with 16 bases between. Preparation of the TCRbeta library used unique molecular identifiers. TCRdb recomputed calls from the PCR reads with MiXCR, one row per CDR3 protein. Seen here are roughly 150,000 distinct CDR3 sequences, 8.5% to 14% observed once, and the top ten hold less than 15%. This entry belongs to a study of T-cell reconstitution after alpha-beta-depleted transplantation in children. Study outcomes and limitations: At the one-year point after transplant, T-cell counts and TCRbeta diversity were found to come mostly from T cells that had been newly produced. Certain patients had high TCRbeta diversity at day 60, and it came from recipient T cells and thymic progenitors that survived.

The sequenced sample was PBMCs, obtained before TCRalphabeta/CD19-depleted stem cell transplant. The chain couples TRBV11-1 to TRBJ2-1, with TRBD2 as a possible D gene (6 bases). This receptor was identified in a boy younger than 10 with acute myeloid leukemia, due to receive a stem cell transplant. The CDR3 region has the DNA TGTGCCAGCAGCGACACGGGGGAACCAAACAATGAGCAGTTCTTC. Encoded protein: CASSDTGEPNNEQFF.